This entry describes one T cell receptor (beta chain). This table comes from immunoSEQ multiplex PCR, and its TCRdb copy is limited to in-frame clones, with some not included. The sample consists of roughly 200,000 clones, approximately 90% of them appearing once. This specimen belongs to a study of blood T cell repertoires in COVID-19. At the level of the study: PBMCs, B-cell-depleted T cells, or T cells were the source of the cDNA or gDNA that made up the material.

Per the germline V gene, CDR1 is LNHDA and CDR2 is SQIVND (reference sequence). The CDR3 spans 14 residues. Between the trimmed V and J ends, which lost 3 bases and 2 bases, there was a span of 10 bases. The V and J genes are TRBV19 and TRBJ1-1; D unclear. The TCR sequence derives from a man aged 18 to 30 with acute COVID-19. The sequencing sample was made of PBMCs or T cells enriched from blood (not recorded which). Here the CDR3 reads CASSITAGNTEAFF. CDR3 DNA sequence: TGTGCCAGTAGTATCACGGCAGGAAACACTGAAGCTTTCTTT.